This section outlines one T cell receptor beta chain sequence together with its context. The antigen is not known. Expressed TCRB transcripts were sequenced, since all the RNA that had been isolated was reverse transcribed. Generated by immunoSEQ multiplex PCR, the TCRdb table keeps only in-frame clones and is missing some. The data contain around 250,000 clones, roughly 22% of them singletons. V was clipped by 7 bases and J by 6 bases, with 21 bases between them. Germline assignment: CDR1 MDHEN and CDR2 SYDVKM. The length of the CDR3 is 15 residues. The data are from a study of beta chain features in type 1 diabetes. Study-level results: All four CD4+ subsets from Type 1 diabetes patients carried moderately but significantly shorter TCRB CDR3s.

The sequence came from a middle-aged woman with type 1 diabetes. J is TRBJ1-2 and V is TRBV28; no firm D call. Sequenced: naive CD4+ T cells from blood. The CDR3 here is CASTSPGEEYDGYTF. The DNA of the CDR3 is TGTGCCAGCACCTCTCCTGGCGAGGAGTATGATGGCTACACCTTC.